The 8 T cell receptor beta chains listed next were all sequenced from one sample in a study of shared clonotypes between healthy human individuals. Naivety among CD8 cells was defined by CD45RO negativity and positive CCR7 selection, thereby excluding terminally differentiated effector memory CD45RA+ cells. Sequenced by immunoSEQ multiplex PCR; TCRdb stores in-frame clones only, minus some. The sample yields about 2.1 million clones, roughly 91% seen once. The sequencing input was naive CD8+ T cells from PBMCs. These receptors all stem from a man aged 18 to 29 in good health. Some clones in this sample may be carry-over from other donors' samples.

Of note for this clone: The junction and the germline gene differ at one end; a read error may be behind it. The rearrangement joins TRBV13 to TRBJ2-3, with 7 positions matching TRBD1. This CDR3 spans 14 amino acids. Germline CDR1 reads PRHDT; CDR2 reads FYEKMQ (reference sequence). The CDR3 is CASRGRQGIGRLHF. CDR3 DNA sequence: TGTGCCAGCAGGGGGCGACAGGGAATCGGTCGTTTGCATTTT. The full variable domain, in which reference TRBV13 and TRBJ2-3 provide the parts outside the CDR3, is AAGVIQSPRHLIKEKRETATLKCYPIPRHDTVYWYQQGPGQDPQFLISFYEKMQSDKGSIPDRFSAQQFSDYHSELNMSSLELGDSALYFCASRGRQGIGRLHFGPGTRLTVL.

The chain carries TRBV13 and TRBJ2-7; possible D gene TRBD2, 5 bases. V was trimmed by 0 bases and J by 7 bases, leaving 10 bases between them. The germline gives CDR1 PRHDT, CDR2 FYEKMQ (reference sequence). This CDR3 comprises 13 residues. For the CDR3, the DNA is TGTGCCAGCAGCTTAGGGGACCCGGGGGAGCAGTACTTC. This gives the protein CASSLGDPGEQYF.

This chain uses TRBV30 with TRBJ2-2, with D uncertain. The germline V gene encodes CDR1 GTSNPN and CDR2 SVGIG (reference sequence). V gave up 4 bases and J gave up 0 bases, with 6 bases separating them. This CDR3 spans 13 amino acids. Here the CDR3 reads CAWNAPNTGELFF. The CDR3 coding sequence is TGTGCCTGGAACGCCCCGAACACCGGGGAGCTGTTTTTT.

The chain couples TRBV6-5 to TRBJ2-5; possibly TRBD1 for D (6 bases). The J call may be incorrect, as the DNA end agrees better with TRBJ2-7. Looked up from germline, CDR1 is MNHEY and CDR2 is SVGAGI. CDR3 length: 15 amino acids. CDR3 coding DNA: TGTGCCAGCAGGCCTCGACGTCCAGGGGTCTACGAGCAGTACTTC. It encodes CASRPRRPGVYEQYF.

The CDR3 spells CSVGSGQYYGYTF. CDR3 DNA: TGCAGCGTGGGGTCTGGACAGTACTATGGCTACACCTTC. V gene TRBV29-1 combines with J gene TRBJ1-2, with D perhaps matching TRBD1 (6 bases). V dropped 6 bases and J dropped 3 bases, with 14 bases sitting between them. The CDR3 length is 13 residues. Per germline, CDR1 SQVTM and CDR2 ANQGSEA.

V usage is TRBV4-1 and J usage is TRBJ2-1; 11 bases map to TRBD2. This CDR3 region has 16 residues. Looked up from germline, CDR1 is MGHRA and CDR2 is YSYEKL. V lost 3 bases and J lost 4; bases outside the gene matches: 5. Written as DNA, the CDR3 is TGCGCCAGCAGCCAGAGATGGACTAGCGGGTACAATGAGCAGTTCTTC. It yields the protein CASSQRWTSGYNEQFF.

The V gene is TRBV5-6, the J gene TRBJ2-5; 9 bases align to TRBD2. Germline CDR1 SGHDT, CDR2 YYEEEE. The CDR3 runs 15 residues. Trimming at V came to 0 bases and at J to 5 bases, leaving 5 bases not matched to a gene. Written as DNA, the CDR3 is TGTGCCAGCAGCTTGGGCGGGAGGGCCCGGGAGACCCAGTACTTC. Its translation is CASSLGGRARETQYF.

This clone occurred a few times. The gene calls are TRBV10-3 and TRBJ2-7; D remains ambiguous. The CDR3 has 14 residues. CDR1 and CDR2 (germline): ENHRY, SYGVKD. Trimming removed 0 bases at V and 0 bases at J, with 6 bases between. CDR3 residues: CAISESDASYEQYF. CDR3 nucleotides: TGTGCCATCAGTGAGTCTGACGCCTCCTACGAGCAGTACTTC.